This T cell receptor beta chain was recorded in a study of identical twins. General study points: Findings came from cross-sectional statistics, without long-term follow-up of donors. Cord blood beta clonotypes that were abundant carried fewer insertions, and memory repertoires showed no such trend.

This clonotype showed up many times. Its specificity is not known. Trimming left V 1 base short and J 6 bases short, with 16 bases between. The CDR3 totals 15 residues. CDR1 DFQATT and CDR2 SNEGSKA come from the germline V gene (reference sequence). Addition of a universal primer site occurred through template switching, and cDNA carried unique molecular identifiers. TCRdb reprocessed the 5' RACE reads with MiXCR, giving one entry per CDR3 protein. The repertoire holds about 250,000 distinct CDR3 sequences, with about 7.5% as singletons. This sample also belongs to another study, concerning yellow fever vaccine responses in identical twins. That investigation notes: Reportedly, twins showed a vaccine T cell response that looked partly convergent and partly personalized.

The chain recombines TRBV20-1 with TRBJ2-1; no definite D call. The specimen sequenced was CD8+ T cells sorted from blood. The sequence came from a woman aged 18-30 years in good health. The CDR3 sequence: CSARAYHQPPNEQFF. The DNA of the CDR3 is TGCAGTGCTAGAGCCTACCACCAGCCCCCCAATGAGCAGTTCTTC.